The 27 T cell receptor beta chains reported below all come from one sample, sequenced in a study of radiation and T cells in renal cell carcinoma. This table comes from immunoSEQ multiplex PCR, and its TCRdb copy is limited to in-frame clones, with some not included. Of 70,000 to 90,000 clones in the sample, approximately 86% are singletons; the top ten hold around 21%. Indicated time point: blood 2 weeks post-SBRT. Documented treatment: 15 Gy SBRT to primary tumor, nephrectomy 4 weeks later. Sequenced material: blood, taken from a patient whose treatment included radiotherapy and nephrectomy. The source of these receptors is a woman in her 50s with renal cell carcinoma.

The chain has TRBV5-4 and TRBJ1-4, with D perhaps matching TRBD1 (5 bases). The CDR3 has 16 amino acids. Trimming removed 2 bases from V and 5 bases from J, with 16 bases in between. Looked up from germline, CDR1 is SGHNT and CDR2 is YYREEE (reference sequence). The CDR3: CASSFGAPRGNEKLFF. The CDR3 nucleotides read TGTGCCAGCAGCTTCGGGGCCCCTCGGGGAAATGAAAAACTGTTTTTT.

CDR3 region: CASSVGPRTEYGYTF. CDR3 bases: TGTGCCAGCAGCGTAGGGCCGAGGACGGAGTATGGCTACACCTTC. The chain couples TRBV9 to TRBJ1-2; unclear D gene. Looked up from germline, CDR1 is SGDLS and CDR2 is YYNGEE. The ends were cut back, 0 bases at V and 5 bases at J, with 14 bases in the middle. This CDR3 is built from 15 residues. Combining the CDR3 with reference TRBV9 and TRBJ1-2 gives the whole variable domain DSGVTQTPKHLITATGQRVTLRCSPRSGDLSVYWYQQSLDQGLQFLIQYYNGEERAKGNILERFSAQQFPDLHSELNLSSLELGDSALYFCASSVGPRTEYGYTFGSGTRLTVV.

This clone was found a few times. The rearrangement joins TRBV7-2 to TRBJ1-1; D gene uncertain. This CDR3 has 13 residues. The V gene lost 1 base and the J gene lost 6 bases, with 9 bases spanning the gap. Germline assignment: CDR1 SGHTA and CDR2 FQGNSA. The CDR3, as DNA: TGTGCCAGCAGCTTAGAGGGAGATTCTGAAGCTTTCTTT. It codes for CASSLEGDSEAFF.

The V call is TRBV29-1, the J call TRBJ1-2; 11 bases map to TRBD1. J gave up 8 bases and V 7 bases, and 3 bases lay outside the gene matches. The CDR3 is made up of 11 amino acids. Per the germline V gene, CDR1 is SQVTM and CDR2 is ANQGSEA. The CDR3 DNA follows: TGCAGCGGGGGACAGGGGGAAGGCTACACCTTC. Translated, it gives CSGGQGEGYTF.

The chain is built from TRBV28 and TRBJ2-7, with TRBD2 matching 9 bases. CDR1 MDHEN and CDR2 SYDVKM come from the germline V gene. V gave up 1 base and J gave up 4 bases; unmatched junction bases: 2. This CDR3 region has 14 residues. The CDR3 sequence: CASSLSSGIYEQYF. The CDR3 region has the DNA TGTGCCAGCAGTTTATCTAGCGGGATATACGAGCAGTACTTC.

The V gene is TRBV19, the J gene TRBJ1-5; D remains ambiguous. CDR3 length: 13 amino acids. In germline, CDR1 is LNHDA, CDR2 SQIVND (reference sequence). The V end was cut by 2 bases, the J end by 6 bases, with 8 bases between. DNA of the CDR3: TGTGCCAGTAGTATAAATTTCCGTCAGCCCCAGCATTTT. Translated: CASSINFRQPQHF.

V is TRBV5-4 and J is TRBJ2-5; 7 bases fit TRBD1. The CDR3 sequence is 14 residues long. J gave up 2 bases and V 3 bases, and 4 bases lay outside the gene matches. Per the germline V gene, CDR1 is SGHNT and CDR2 is YYREEE (reference sequence). CDR3 nucleotide sequence: TGTGCCAGCAGCTATATACAGGGGCAAGAGACCCAGTACTTC. Translating it yields CASSYIQGQETQYF.

The chain couples TRBV4-3 to TRBJ1-1, with D perhaps TRBD1 (5 bases). CDR1 LGHNA and CDR2 YSLEER come from the germline V gene. V lost 3 bases to trimming and J lost 0 bases, with 11 bases between them. The CDR3 length is 15 residues. CDR3 nucleotides: TGCGCCAGCAGCCAGCGGGGGACGTTGAACACTGAAGCTTTCTTT. Its protein product is CASSQRGTLNTEAFF.

V usage is TRBV5-1 and J usage is TRBJ2-1; D gene unclear. V gave up 0 bases and J gave up 8 bases, with 15 bases separating them. In germline, CDR1 is SGHRS, CDR2 YFSETQ. This CDR3 is 15 amino acids long. CDR3 sequence: CASSLGAILWDEQFF. CDR3 coding DNA: TGCGCCAGCAGCTTGGGGGCCATCTTGTGGGATGAGCAGTTCTTC.

The V call is TRBV9, the J call TRBJ2-7, with TRBD2 identical over 8 bases. V lost 5 bases and J lost 0; bases outside the gene matches: 7. Germline V gene lookup returns CDR1 SGDLS and CDR2 YYNGEE. This CDR3 has 15 amino acids. In DNA form, the CDR3 reads TGTGCCAGCAGTGAAGCGGGGGTAAGCTCCTACGAGCAGTACTTC. Amino acid sequence: CASSEAGVSSYEQYF.

This clone occurred a few times. This sequence joins TRBV7-9 and TRBJ1-2; tentative D call: TRBD1 (5 bases). CDR3 size: 14 residues. V was shortened by 5 bases and J by 4 bases, with 14 bases between the two germline ends. Germline values: CDR1 SEHNR, CDR2 FQNEAQ (reference sequence). CDR3 DNA sequence: TGTGCCAGCAGCCCTACGGGACCAAGCTATGGCTACACCTTC. Translating gives CASSPTGPSYGYTF.

The CDR3: CASSLLAGVSNEQFF. As DNA, the CDR3 is TGTGCCAGCAGTTTACTCGCGGGAGTGTCAAATGAGCAGTTCTTC. This chain joins TRBV28 and TRBJ2-1, with 7 bases aligning to TRBD2. Germline CDR1 and CDR2: MDHEN and SYDVKM. CDR3 length: 15 amino acids. Trimming removed 2 bases from V and 7 bases from J; junction bases left unmatched: 8.

This clone was observed a single time. This chain links TRBV6-5 with TRBJ1-1, with a tentative D call TRBD1 (5 bases). Trimming took 4 bases from V and 1 from J, leaving 7 bases between them. This CDR3 is 13 amino acids long. The germline gives CDR1 MNHEY, CDR2 SVGAGI. The CDR3 reads CASSWGGNTEAFF. DNA of the CDR3: TGTGCCAGCAGTTGGGGGGGGAACACTGAAGCTTTCTTT.

V and J are TRBV5-6 and TRBJ1-6; D is unclear. The V and J ends lost 4 bases and 6 bases respectively, with 11 bases between them. Germline V gene sequence: CDR1 SGHDT, CDR2 YYEEEE. The CDR3 consists of 14 residues. CDR3 nucleotides: TGTGCCAGCAGCCGAGAATTAGCTAATTCACCCCTCCACTTT. Encoded protein: CASSRELANSPLHF.

The gene calls are TRBV19 and TRBJ1-5; 8 nucleotides line up with TRBD1. Germline V lookup: CDR1 LNHDA, CDR2 SQIVND (reference sequence). Losses at the gene ends were 9 bases for V and 2 bases for J; bases not matched to a gene: 15. The CDR3 is 17 amino acids. CDR3 in DNA: TGTGCCAGCAGACAGGGGAGATTTGAGCGGGGCAATCAGCCCCAGCATTTT. Translating gives CASRQGRFERGNQPQHF. Filled out from reference TRBV19 and TRBJ1-5, the complete variable domain reads DGGITQSPKYLFRKEGQNVTLSCEQNLNHDAMYWYRQDPGQGLRLIYYSQIVNDFQKGDIAEGYSVSREKKESFPLTVTSAQKNPTAFYLCASRQGRFERGNQPQHFGDGTRLSIL.

V is TRBV19 and J is TRBJ1-5, with D possibly being TRBD1 (6 bases). The CDR3 covers 14 residues. The V and J ends lost 3 bases and 6 bases respectively, with 12 bases between them. Germline V gene data show CDR1 as LNHDA and CDR2 as SQIVND (reference sequence). CDR3 bases: TGTGCCAGTAGTATCAGCAGGGGAGGTCAGCCCCAGCATTTT. Protein product: CASSISRGGQPQHF.

The chain recombines TRBV7-2 with TRBJ1-3; D remains ambiguous. The V gene's germline CDR1 is SGHTA and CDR2 FQGNSA. CDR3 length: 13 residues. Trimming took 5 bases from V and 4 from J, leaving 9 bases between them. The CDR3 coding sequence is TGTGCCAGCAGCCCATCGAGAGGAAACACCATATATTTT. This sequence encodes CASSPSRGNTIYF.

The V and J genes are TRBV5-8 and TRBJ1-1, with D unresolved. The CDR3 covers 13 residues. The germline gives CDR1 SGHTS, CDR2 YDEGEE. Trimming took 4 bases from V and 7 from J, leaving 14 bases between them. The CDR3 DNA reads as TGTGCCAGCAGCCGCCGGTCAGAAATTGAAGCTTTCTTT. Its translation: CASSRRSEIEAFF.

The rearrangement uses TRBV4-1 and TRBJ1-5; 7 bases are shared with TRBD1. The CDR3 loop spans 15 amino acids. Germline values: CDR1 MGHRA, CDR2 YSYEKL. With 4 bases clipped from V and 3 bases from J, the junction kept 6 bases outside the gene matches. The CDR3 DNA follows: TGCGCCAGCAGCCCACTCGGGACAGACAATCAGCCCCAGCATTTT. Translating it yields CASSPLGTDNQPQHF.

V and J are TRBV11-3 and TRBJ2-2; D gene ambiguous. CDR1 is SGHNT and CDR2 is YENEEA in the germline V gene. CDR3 size: 15 residues. Between the trimmed V and J ends, which lost 1 base and 2 bases, there was a span of 8 bases. The CDR3 DNA reads as TGTGCCAGCAGCTTAGCAGGCGGAAACACCGGGGAGCTGTTTTTT. Translation: CASSLAGGNTGELFF.

This clone was picked up a small number of times. The chain joins TRBV5-1 to TRBJ2-1; 11 bases align to TRBD2. V was pared by 3 bases and J by 7 bases, with 6 bases of the junction left unmatched. Per germline, CDR1 SGHRS and CDR2 YFSETQ. CDR3 length: 15 amino acids. CDR3 nucleotide sequence: TGCGCCAGCAGCTGGGAGACTAGCGGGGTGAATGAGCAGTTCTTC. Protein product: CASSWETSGVNEQFF.

This clone is a singleton in its sample. This chain joins TRBV4-3 and TRBJ1-3; D not resolved. V lost 4 bases to trimming and J lost 0 bases, with 7 bases between them. The CDR3 runs to 14 residues. CDR1 is LGHNA, CDR2 YSLEER, per germline. The CDR3 DNA follows: TGCGCCAGCAGCCCGTCATACTCTGGAAACACCATATATTTT. This codes for CASSPSYSGNTIYF.

The chain is built from TRBV5-4 and TRBJ2-7, with TRBD1 matching 10 bases. Germline trimming cut 5 bases from V and 5 bases from J; bases unmatched to any gene: 7. CDR3 length: 14 amino acids. The V gene's germline CDR1 is SGHNT and CDR2 YYREEE (reference sequence). Here the CDR3 reads CASSVGQGGHEQYF. CDR3 bases: TGTGCCAGCAGTGTTGGACAGGGGGGCCACGAGCAGTACTTC.

This chain links TRBV7-9 with TRBJ2-3; 12 bases line up with TRBD2. This CDR3 is 18 amino acids long. The V segment lost 6 bases and the J segment 0 bases; nucleotides outside the gene matches: 10. Germline CDR1 SEHNR, CDR2 FQNEAQ (reference sequence). Written as DNA, the CDR3 is TGTGCCAGCAGGAAAAGGACTAGCGGGGTCTCTAGCACAGATACGCAGTATTTT. This translates into CASRKRTSGVSSTDTQYF.

This clone was detected only once. The V and J genes are TRBV4-3 and TRBJ2-3; 7 bases map to TRBD2. There are 16 residues in the CDR3. Germline loops: CDR1 LGHNA, CDR2 YSLEER. J lost 2 bases, V lost 3 bases, and 8 bases had no gene match. DNA for the CDR3: TGCGCCAGCAGCCACCTACTGGGGGGGGACACAGATACGCAGTATTTT. It is translated as CASSHLLGGDTDTQYF.

V gene TRBV6-6 combines with J gene TRBJ1-2; D is undetermined. Trimming cost V 6 bases and J 2 bases, with 10 bases left between them. Germline CDR1 and CDR2: MNHNY and SVGAGI (reference sequence). CDR3 length: 13 amino acids. The CDR3 loop reads CASSQDSNYGYTF. DNA for the CDR3: TGTGCCAGCAGCCAGGACTCAAACTATGGCTACACCTTC.

This clone was detected a few times. The chain links TRBV10-2 to TRBJ1-2, with no clear D. CDR1 and CDR2 (germline): WSHSY, SAAADI. Between the trimmed V and J ends, which lost 0 bases and 8 bases, there was a span of 16 bases. There are 15 residues in the CDR3. As DNA, the CDR3 is TGCGCCAGCAGTGAGTCGAGGGAAGTATCATTGGGCTACACCTTC. Protein: CASSESREVSLGYTF.